The sequence of this T cell receptor beta chain was determined in a study of response to subunit inactivated influenza vaccine. Overall study results and limits: Each seasonal influenza vaccination recruits few new T cells, the authors suggested.

This clonotype was seen repeatedly, ten times or more. Its matching antigen is unknown. TCRdb independently ran MiXCR on the RT-PCR reads; one entry per CDR3 protein. Of 650,000 to 800,000 distinct CDR3 sequences listed, less than 20% are singletons. Germline lookup yields CDR1 SEHNR and CDR2 FQNEAQ (reference sequence). V was clipped by 8 bases and J by 8 bases; unmatched bases: 14. The CDR3 loop spans 15 amino acids. V is TRBV7-9 and J is TRBJ1-2; 10 nucleotides match TRBD1. This TCR was recovered from a man over 45 who received an inactivated influenza vaccine. Specimen: PBMCs from blood, collected 5 days after vaccination. The CDR3 coding sequence is TGTGCCAGCGGAGGCCTCGGGACAGGGGTTTACGGCTACACCTTC. This sequence encodes CASGGLGTGVYGYTF.